Presented here are 5 T cell receptor beta chains from one specimen sequenced in a study of beta chain features in type 1 diabetes. The investigators reverse transcribed all of the isolated RNA, so they sequenced expressed TCRB transcripts. Assay: immunoSEQ multiplex PCR; the TCRdb copy retains only in-frame clones and omits some. There are about 390,000 clones in the sample; 9.5% to 10% occur only once, and approximately 0.6% lies in the top ten. No antigens are known for them. General study results and limits: Type 1 diabetes patients had TCRB CDR3s that were shorter (moderately but significantly so) in all four CD4+ subsets.

Input material: central memory CD4+ T cells from blood. The source of these receptors is a man aged 25-45 years with type 1 diabetes.

This clone was seen more than once but under ten times. The chain carries TRBV7-9 and TRBJ1-4, with D perhaps matching TRBD1 (5 bases). Trimming removed 2 bases at V and 2 bases at J, with 6 bases between. Germline lookup yields CDR1 SEHNR and CDR2 FQNEAQ (reference sequence). The CDR3 length is 14 residues. The CDR3 sequence: CASSLQGTNEKLFF. As DNA, the CDR3 is TGTGCCAGCAGCTTACAGGGTACTAATGAAAAACTGTTTTTT.

This clone was counted at least ten times. V is TRBV2 and J is TRBJ1-2, with D uncertain. The CDR3 is 14 amino acids. V lost 3 bases and J 4 bases, leaving 12 bases between the germline ends. Germline CDR1 is SNHLY and CDR2 is FYNNEI. As DNA, the CDR3 is TGTGCCAGCAGTGATCAGTTAACCCTCTATGGCTACACCTTC. Translated: CASSDQLTLYGYTF.

This clone occurred a few times. This chain joins TRBV27 and TRBJ2-7; 9 nucleotides match TRBD1. V was pared by 2 bases and J by 4 bases, with 3 bases of the junction left unmatched. CDR1 and CDR2 (germline): MNHEY, SMNVEV (reference sequence). The CDR3 is 14 residues long. CDR3 sequence (DNA): TGTGCCAGCAGTTTAAACAGGGGGCAGTACGAGCAGTACTTC. Translating gives CASSLNRGQYEQYF.

The chain carries TRBV6-5 and TRBJ2-7; D gene uncertain. The V end lost 0 bases, the J end lost 3 bases, and 9 bases lay between the germline ends. Per germline, CDR1 MNHEY and CDR2 SVGAGI. This CDR3 spans 14 amino acids. CDR3 bases: TGTGCCAGCAGTTACTCTAGGCCCGGCTACGAGCAGTACTTC. This sequence encodes CASSYSRPGYEQYF.

This chain joins TRBV7-2 and TRBJ2-5; 10 positions match TRBD2. CDR1 is SGHTA and CDR2 is FQGNSA in the germline V gene. Losses at the gene ends were 5 bases for V and 4 bases for J; bases not matched to a gene: 10. CDR3 length equals 16 residues. In DNA, the CDR3 is TGTGCCAGCAGCCAAAACCCTAGCGGGAGAGGAGAGACCCAGTACTTC. Protein: CASSQNPSGRGETQYF.